This T cell receptor beta chain was sequenced for a study of T-cell memory formation after mild COVID-19. As for the study in general: Clusters were largely donor specific. The study, taken as a whole, reports: Of the contracting clones, CD4+ ones lay mainly in CM and EM, and CD8+ ones in EMRA. Detection of some responders pre-infection suggested pre-existing cross-reactive memory T cells participated.

About this clonotype: Its antigen remains unidentified.

TCRdb called the 5' RACE reads again in MiXCR, with one record for every CDR3 protein. The sample has just over 350,000 distinct CDR3 sequences, 13% to 15% seen once. The TCR was taken from a man aged 18 to 29 who had mild COVID-19 (a few samples of this study predate the infection). Cell type and time point are not known. The sample consisted of PBMCs or a T cell subset sorted from them (not recorded which).

CDR3 protein: CSARDLVSGGPGGTDTQYF. DNA for the CDR3: TGCAGTGCTAGAGATCTGGTTAGCGGGGGGCCCGGGGGCACAGATACGCAGTATTTT. V and J are TRBV20-1 and TRBJ2-3; 10 bases are a match to TRBD2. This CDR3 spans 19 amino acids. Germline CDR1 is DFQATT and CDR2 is SNEGSKA (reference sequence). The junction had 13 bases not matched to a gene; V was cut back by 0 bases and J by 1 base.